Each of the 9 T cell receptor beta chains below was sequenced from the same sample in a study of cytomegalovirus exposure and HLA in healthy donors. The PCR employed 60 Vbeta primers together with 13 Jbeta primers. The protocol was immunoSEQ multiplex PCR, while the TCRdb copy is restricted to in-frame clones and leaves out a portion. The sample lists fewer than 150,000 clones, about 73% seen once, with approximately 4.1% in the top ten. The material sequenced was PBMCs. Receptor source: a woman aged 40 to 50 in good health and CMV-seronegative.

This chain links TRBV9 with TRBJ2-5; 8 bases map to TRBD1. The assigned J gene may be wrong: the sequence end matches TRBJ2-7 better. This CDR3 is 15 amino acids long. Looked up from germline, CDR1 is SGDLS and CDR2 is YYNGEE. CDR3 in amino acids: CASSVGTGNPYEQYF. DNA of the CDR3: TGTGCCAGCAGCGTAGGGACAGGGAATCCCTACGAGCAGTACTTC.

Here the CDR3 reads CASSIRGKKQFF. The CDR3 DNA follows: TGTGCCAGTAGTATAAGGGGCAAGAAGCAGTTCTTC. The genes are TRBV19 and TRBJ2-1, with a tentative D call TRBD1 (5 bases). V was clipped by 2 bases and J by 11 bases, with 10 bases between them. The CDR3 runs 12 residues. Germline values: CDR1 LNHDA, CDR2 SQIVND (reference sequence).

J is TRBJ2-3 and V is TRBV7-3, with 8 bases matching TRBD1. The CDR3 runs to 17 residues. After removal of 3 bases from V and 3 bases from J, the junction contained 11 bases not matched to a gene. Germline V gene sequence: CDR1 SGHTA, CDR2 FQGTGA. CDR3 loop: CASSFPRTGPNTDTQYF. Here the CDR3 DNA reads TGTGCCAGCAGCTTTCCTCGGACAGGGCCAAATACAGATACGCAGTATTTT.

The chain combines TRBV21-1 with TRBJ2-1; the tabulated D call, TRBD1, remains unverified against the DNA. TRBV21-1 is a listed pseudogene. This CDR3 region has 18 residues. The CDR3 bases are TGTGCCAGCAGCATACCTTTTGGGGGCGACGGCCCCTACAATGAGCAGTTCTTC. It yields the protein CASSIPFGGDGPYNEQFF.

The sample holds one count of this clone. This chain joins TRBV25-1 and TRBJ2-3; D gene unclear. CDR1 and CDR2 from the germline V gene are MGHDK and SYGVNS. CDR3 length: 13 amino acids. V gave up 4 bases and J gave up 6 bases, with 11 bases separating them. The CDR3 coding sequence is TGTGCCAGCAGTGGTCAGGCCCACGATACGCAGTATTTT. It codes for CASSGQAHDTQYF.

The table lists this clone with a count of one. The chain recombines TRBV27 with TRBJ2-3, with D perhaps TRBD1 (6 bases). The CDR3 is 14 amino acids. V dropped 2 bases and J dropped 4 bases, with 10 bases sitting between them. Germline CDR1 and CDR2: MNHEY and SMNVEV (reference sequence). CDR3 in amino acids: CASSLLQGPDTQYF. The DNA of the CDR3 is TGTGCCAGCAGTTTACTACAGGGTCCAGATACGCAGTATTTT.

The chain combines TRBV2 with TRBJ2-3; maybe TRBD2 (6 bases). V was cut by 4 bases and J by 6 bases, with 11 bases left in between. This CDR3 comprises 13 residues. In germline, CDR1 is SNHLY, CDR2 FYNNEI. The CDR3 sequence: CASSVGGYDTQYF. The CDR3 coding sequence is TGTGCCAGCAGTGTCGGAGGGTACGATACGCAGTATTTT.

The V gene is TRBV4-3, the J gene TRBJ1-2; TRBD1 matches at 8 bases. The CDR3 length is 15 residues. Germline V gene sequence: CDR1 LGHNA, CDR2 YSLEER. J was trimmed by 3 bases and V by 4 bases; bases with no gene match: 7. CDR3 DNA: TGCGCCAGCAGCCTACTAGGACAGGGCGACTATGGCTACACCTTC. Its protein is CASSLLGQGDYGYTF.

This clone was counted only a few times. This sequence joins TRBV4-1 and TRBJ1-1; D is uncertain. Germline CDR1 MGHRA, CDR2 YSYEKL. Trimming removed 5 bases at V and 4 bases at J, with 17 bases between. The CDR3 length is 15 residues. CDR3 coding DNA: TGCGCCAGCAGCTACGCGGCCCAGCTGAGCACTGAAGCTTTCTTT. Translation: CASSYAAQLSTEAFF.